This TCR beta chain was sequenced for a study of shared clonotypes between healthy human individuals. Study results and caveats: Donors were few, which limited the genetic and exposure-history diversity represented.

In the case of this clone: Its antigen remains unknown.

In the original workflow: Junction-only sequences produced by ImmunoSEQ had no quality scores, so filtering differed. Libraries were prepared by immunoSEQ multiplex PCR; TCRdb keeps only in-frame clonotypes and omits some of them. V, J and clone size derive from that table, while D and trimming were established from the DNA sequence. Among about half a million clones, more than 65% were seen once, and the ten largest hold about 13%. From germline, CDR1 is MNHNY and CDR2 SVGAGI (reference sequence). The CDR3 consists of 15 residues. This TCR derives from a woman aged 40 to 50 in good health. Some clones in this sample may be carry-over from other donors' samples. The chain employs TRBV6-6 and TRBJ2-5; the match to TRBD1 covers 10 bases. The J call may be in error: the DNA end matches TRBJ2-7 better. Sequences were obtained from PBMCs. This chain's CDR3 is CASNLRGQGISEQYF. The CDR3 coding sequence is TGTGCCAGCAACCTCCGGGGACAGGGGATCTCCGAGCAGTACTTC.